This T cell receptor beta chain was found in a study of HIV-infected patients and healthy controls. General study results and limits: Healthy controls carried many MAIT alpha-chain CDR3s, while HIV+ repertoires had few.

In the case of this clonotype: Its antigen is unknown.

Antiretroviral therapy had run roughly three months, about 14 weeks, before follow-up blood collection. No cell fractionation was done, so the repertoire covers all unsorted peripheral blood T cells. cDNA was made from roughly 500 ng RNA using alpha and beta constant primers. Alpha and beta chain libraries were made separately by chain-specific third strand synthesis with multiplexing indices. Each cDNA molecule was barcoded, and a single primer pair amplified each chain. TCRdb re-called the 5' RACE reads through MiXCR, storing one row per CDR3 protein. The sample consists of approximately 9,400 distinct CDR3 sequences, over 7.5% of them appearing once. The CDR3 runs to 14 residues. With 3 bases removed from V and 6 bases from J, the gap between germline ends came to 14 bases. CDR1 is MNHNY and CDR2 is SVGAGI in the germline V gene (reference sequence).

The chain links TRBV6-6 to TRBJ1-1; maybe TRBD1 (5 bases). The sequences come from blood, collected during antiretroviral therapy. This clonotype originated in an adult with HIV infection. This CDR3 is CASSYGQGVSEAFF. In DNA, the CDR3 is TGTGCCAGCAGTTATGGGCAGGGAGTGTCTGAAGCTTTCTTT.